The next 20 T cell receptor beta chains were all read from a single sample in a study of blood T cell repertoires in COVID-19. This table comes from immunoSEQ multiplex PCR, and its TCRdb copy is limited to in-frame clones, with some not included. The profile shows some 170,000 clones, 81% of them singletons. Sequenced sample: peripheral blood. These receptors all stem from a man aged 60 to 75 with active or convalescent COVID-19.

This chain uses TRBV5-8 with TRBJ2-7; 8 bases are a match to TRBD2. Germline lookup yields CDR1 SGHTS and CDR2 YDEGEE. This CDR3 region has 15 residues. V shed 0 bases and J 2 bases; nucleotides not matched to a gene: 4. CDR3 sequence (DNA): TGTGCCAGCAGCTTGGTGATAGCGGGGACCTACGAGCAGTACTTC. Protein sequence: CASSLVIAGTYEQYF.

As regards this clone: At the DNA level, this CDR3 is encoded by other sequences in the same sample as well. The chain is built from TRBV19 and TRBJ2-7; 8 bases agree with TRBD2. V lost 6 bases and J lost 0; bases outside the gene matches: 1. This CDR3 has 13 residues. Germline V lookup: CDR1 LNHDA, CDR2 SQIVND (reference sequence). The CDR3 here is CASSLAGSYEQYF. The DNA of the CDR3 is TGTGCCAGTAGCCTAGCGGGCTCCTACGAGCAGTACTTC.

CDR3 nucleotides: TGTGCCAGCAGCTCCAGCGGGGGACCGCAAGAGACCCAGTACTTC. Protein: CASSSSGGPQETQYF. V is TRBV7-3 and J is TRBJ2-5; 8 nucleotides line up with TRBD2. Trimming cost V 4 bases and J 2 bases; bases outside gene matches: 6. Germline assignment: CDR1 SGHTA and CDR2 FQGTGA. There are 15 residues in the CDR3.

This clone has just a few counts. This chain connects TRBV28 to TRBJ2-1; a weak D match, TRBD1 (6 bases). This CDR3 region has 13 residues. V lost 3 bases and J 9 bases, leaving 12 bases between the germline ends. Germline loops: CDR1 MDHEN, CDR2 SYDVKM. CDR3 coding DNA: TGTGCCAGCAGTTTCGGGACATCTGGTGAGCAGTTCTTC. It encodes CASSFGTSGEQFF.

V usage is TRBV7-3 and J usage is TRBJ1-1; 8 bases map to TRBD1. The CDR3 consists of 14 residues. J gave up 1 base and V 5 bases, and 3 bases lay outside the gene matches. CDR1 and CDR2 from the germline V gene are SGHTA and FQGTGA. The CDR3 coding sequence is TGTGCCAGCAGCATACAGGGGGGGAACACTGAAGCTTTCTTT. Translated, it gives CASSIQGGNTEAFF.

The chain joins TRBV5-5 to TRBJ2-7; the D gene is possibly TRBD2 (5 bases). From germline, CDR1 is SGHKS and CDR2 YYEKEE (reference sequence). The CDR3 totals 14 residues. Between the trimmed V and J ends, which lost 0 bases and 6 bases, there was a span of 13 bases. The CDR3 DNA reads TGTGCCAGCAGCTTGGCCGCAATCGCGGGCGAGCAGTACTTC. Amino acids: CASSLAAIAGEQYF.

CDR3 sequence (DNA): TGTGCCACCAGCAGAGATATCCAAGGGACAGGAGGAGATACGCAGTATTTT. Protein product: CATSRDIQGTGGDTQYF. J is TRBJ2-3 and V is TRBV15; the match to TRBD1 covers 8 bases. Germline trimming cut 0 bases from V and 5 bases from J; bases unmatched to any gene: 10. The germline V gene has CDR1 LNHNV and CDR2 YYDKDF (reference sequence). CDR3 size: 17 residues.

This clone came up once. In the same sample, other DNA sequences code for this CDR3. The chain recombines TRBV7-9 with TRBJ2-7, with 9 positions matching TRBD1. The CDR3 consists of 14 residues. V was clipped by 1 base and J by 4 bases; unmatched bases: 2. Germline V gives CDR1 SEHNR, CDR2 FQNEAQ (reference sequence). CDR3 coding DNA: TGTGCCAGCAGCTTAGGGACAGGGGTTTACGAGCAGTACTTC. Protein sequence: CASSLGTGVYEQYF. Supplemented by reference TRBV7-9 and TRBJ2-7, the full variable domain reads DTGVSQNPRHKITKRGQNVTFRCDPISEHNRLYWYRQTLGQGPEFLTYFQNEAQLEKSRLLSDRFSAERPKGSFSTLEIQRTEQGDSAMYLCASSLGTGVYEQYFGPGTRLTVT.

The chain carries TRBV6-5 and TRBJ2-6; D might be TRBD1 (6 bases). Per germline, CDR1 MNHEY and CDR2 SVGAGI. The CDR3 contains 15 residues. Trimming took off 5 bases at V and 2 bases at J, with 10 bases between the two ends. The CDR3 sequence is CASSIQGTGANVLTF. The CDR3, as DNA: TGTGCCAGCAGTATCCAGGGGACTGGGGCCAACGTCCTGACTTTC.

The J gene is TRBJ1-2, the V gene TRBV5-6; D possibly corresponds to TRBD1 (5 bases). V was cut by 4 bases and J by 4 bases, with 14 bases left in between. Germline CDR1 is SGHDT and CDR2 is YYEEEE. The CDR3 contains 14 residues. CDR3 amino acids: CASSGALSRYGYTF. The CDR3 coding sequence is TGTGCCAGCAGCGGGGCTCTAAGTCGCTATGGCTACACCTTC.

The V and J genes are TRBV9 and TRBJ2-2; perhaps TRBD1 as D (5 bases). This CDR3 comprises 14 residues. Trimming cost V 5 bases and J 0 bases, with 8 bases left between them. Germline CDR1 SGDLS, CDR2 YYNGEE. This chain's CDR3 is CASRDSPNTGELFF. The CDR3 coding sequence is TGTGCCAGCAGAGACAGCCCGAACACCGGGGAGCTGTTTTTT.

The chain is built from TRBV5-1 and TRBJ2-7, with 8 bases aligning to TRBD2. The trim removed 4 bases at V and 2 bases at J, leaving 11 bases unmatched. Germline CDR1 and CDR2: SGHRS and YFSETQ. The CDR3 is 16 residues long. CDR3 bases: TGCGCCAGCAGCCCGGCGGGGGGCGGGGGAGCCTACGAGCAGTACTTC. Encoded protein: CASSPAGGGGAYEQYF.

The chain carries TRBV5-4 and TRBJ2-2, with 13 bases matching TRBD2. The V and J ends lost 2 bases and 1 base, in that order; junction bases with no gene match: 5. This CDR3 contains 18 residues. CDR1 and CDR2 (germline): SGHNT, YYREEE (reference sequence). CDR3 in DNA: TGTGCCAGCAGCTTATGGGGACTAGCGGGGAAGAACACCGGGGAGCTGTTTTTT. It yields the protein CASSLWGLAGKNTGELFF.

In this sample, this clone turned up many times. This specimen includes other DNA sequences encoding the same CDR3. V is TRBV14 and J is TRBJ1-1, with D perhaps TRBD1 (5 bases). V was clipped by 4 bases and J by 5 bases, with 8 bases between them. Germline loops: CDR1 SGHDN, CDR2 FVKESK. This CDR3 spans 12 amino acids. DNA for the CDR3: TGTGCCAGCAGCCGCGGGGGGACTGAAGCTTTCTTT. Encoded protein: CASSRGGTEAFF. Complete variable domain (other parts from reference TRBV14 and TRBJ1-1): EAGVTQFPSHSVIEKGQTVTLRCDPISGHDNLYWYRRVMGKEIKFLLHFVKESKQDESGMPNNRFLAERTGGTYSTLKVQPAELEDSGVYFCASSRGGTEAFFGQGTRLTVV.

The J gene is TRBJ1-6, the V gene TRBV7-8; D unresolved. Trimming took off 4 bases at V and 8 bases at J, with 15 bases between the two ends. In germline, CDR1 is SGHVS, CDR2 FQNEAQ. There are 15 residues in the CDR3. This CDR3 reads CASSSSGVTDSPLHF. For the CDR3, the DNA is TGTGCCAGCAGCTCGTCCGGGGTCACGGATTCACCCCTCCACTTT.

The chain is built from TRBV5-1 and TRBJ1-6; the match to TRBD1 covers 7 bases. V lost 3 bases, J lost 7 bases, and 7 bases stayed unmatched. The CDR3 contains 15 residues. Germline V lookup: CDR1 SGHRS, CDR2 YFSETQ. The CDR3 nucleotides read TGCGCCAGCAGCTCGACAGGGTCACGCAATTCACCCCTCCACTTT. It is translated as CASSSTGSRNSPLHF.

The chain uses TRBV19 and TRBJ1-2; 7 nucleotides match TRBD1. J lost 4 bases, V lost 6 bases, and 5 bases had no gene match. The CDR3 extends over 13 amino acids. Germline-derived CDR1 and CDR2 are LNHDA and SQIVND (reference sequence). For the CDR3, the DNA is TGTGCCAGTAGCCCGGGACAGCCCTATGGCTACACCTTC. As protein: CASSPGQPYGYTF.

The chain joins TRBV6-1 to TRBJ2-1; weak D call: TRBD2 (6 bases). The CDR3 loop spans 14 amino acids. Looked up from germline, CDR1 is MNHNS and CDR2 is SASEGT. Trimming shortened V by 3 bases and J by 0 bases, and 6 bases separated the two germline ends. The CDR3 region is CASSDGSSYNEQFF. The DNA of the CDR3 is TGTGCCAGCAGTGACGGGAGCTCCTACAATGAGCAGTTCTTC.

The rearrangement links TRBV20-1 to TRBJ2-6; 10 positions match TRBD2. V was clipped by 3 bases and J by 0 bases; unmatched bases: 8. This CDR3 comprises 18 residues. Germline CDR1 is DFQATT and CDR2 is SNEGSKA (reference sequence). The CDR3 here is CSASQLAGGFSGANVLTF. The CDR3 DNA follows: TGCAGTGCTAGTCAGTTAGCGGGAGGTTTCTCTGGGGCCAACGTCCTGACTTTC.

The gene calls are TRBV4-2 and TRBJ1-4; the match to TRBD1 covers 12 bases. CDR1 LGHNA and CDR2 YNFKEQ come from the germline V gene. With V trimmed by 3 bases and J by 8 bases, 4 bases remained unmatched. This CDR3 is 15 amino acids long. The chain's CDR3 is CASSQGQGAPEKLFF. CDR3 DNA: TGTGCCAGCAGCCAGGGACAGGGGGCTCCGGAAAAACTGTTTTTT.